The 8 T cell receptor beta chains below all came from one sample that was sequenced in a study of CD8 T cells in ankylosing spondylitis. Study results and caveats: Within ankylosing spondylitis blood, a TCR beta motif made up of under 10 highly homologous variants appeared to be characteristic.

TCRdb reprocessed the 5' RACE reads via MiXCR and lists one record per CDR3 protein. This table holds fewer than 250,000 distinct CDR3 sequences, approximately 16% found once. Antigen specificity for these receptors is unknown. The sequencing input was blood, either unsorted or a sorted T cell fraction (not recorded which). The receptors derive from a male donor with ankylosing spondylitis.

The V call is TRBV11-2, the J call TRBJ2-5, with D possibly matching TRBD1 (6 bases). Trimming cost V 8 bases and J 6 bases, with 16 bases left between them. CDR1 and CDR2 (germline): SGHAT, FQNNGV. The CDR3 has 13 amino acids. CDR3 in amino acids: CASDATGRKTQYF. The CDR3 region has the DNA TGTGCCAGCGATGCAACAGGGCGGAAGACCCAGTACTTC.

A few counts support this clonotype. The J gene is TRBJ2-1, the V gene TRBV27; TRBD2 matches at 8 bases. Per the germline V gene, CDR1 is MNHEY and CDR2 is SMNVEV (reference sequence). The CDR3 extends over 17 amino acids. Trimming took 5 bases from V and 2 from J; bases not matched to a gene: 11. CDR3 bases: TGTGCCAGCAGTCCTTCGGGGGGGGGAGGACCCTACAATGAGCAGTTCTTC. It encodes CASSPSGGGGPYNEQFF.

The V call is TRBV7-8, the J call TRBJ2-2, with D unclear. Germline V lookup: CDR1 SGHVS, CDR2 FQNEAQ. V lost 5 bases to trimming and J lost 11 bases, with 12 bases between them. The CDR3 loop spans 12 amino acids. The CDR3 coding sequence is TGTGCCAGCAGCGCCCACGGCGGAGAGCTGTTTTTT. This sequence encodes CASSAHGGELFF.

This clonotype was counted between two and nine times. The chain recombines TRBV7-9 with TRBJ2-7; 9 positions match TRBD1. Trimming at V came to 5 bases and at J to 6 bases, leaving 5 bases not matched to a gene. The CDR3 length is 13 residues. CDR1 is SEHNR and CDR2 is FQNEAQ in the germline V gene (reference sequence). CDR3 bases: TGTGCCAGCAGCCCAGGACAGGGGTTCGAGCAGTACTTC. Translated, it gives CASSPGQGFEQYF.

V gene TRBV20-1 combines with J gene TRBJ2-7; 10 nucleotides line up with TRBD1. V lost 6 bases, J lost 3 bases, and 5 bases stayed unmatched. The CDR3 sequence is 13 residues long. Germline V CDR1 and CDR2: DFQATT, SNEGSKA (reference sequence). The CDR3 region has the DNA TGCAGTGCAAGGGACAGGGGATTCTACGAGCAGTACTTC. Translating it yields CSARDRGFYEQYF.

This clonotype was observed a handful of times. The chain links TRBV29-1 to TRBJ2-3; no clear D gene. This CDR3 has 10 amino acids. Trimming shortened V by 3 bases and J by 5 bases, and 3 bases separated the two germline ends. Germline assignment: CDR1 SQVTM and CDR2 ANQGSEA. CDR3 sequence reads: CSVDEDTQYF. The CDR3 DNA follows: TGCAGCGTTGATGAAGATACGCAGTATTTT.

The V and J genes are TRBV3-1 and TRBJ2-2, with 7 bases that match TRBD1. The CDR3 covers 19 residues. V was pared by 6 bases and J by 0 bases, with 16 bases of the junction left unmatched. Germline CDR1 is LGHDT and CDR2 is YNNKEL (reference sequence). As DNA, the CDR3 is TGTGCCAGCAGGACGCCGGGACAGATATCGCCCGCGAACACCGGGGAGCTGTTTTTT. Amino acids: CASRTPGQISPANTGELFF.

This clonotype has a handful of counts. V is TRBV9 and J is TRBJ1-3; the D gene is possibly TRBD1 (6 bases). CDR1 and CDR2 (germline): SGDLS, YYNGEE. V lost 0 bases and J 2 bases, leaving 9 bases between the germline ends. This CDR3 contains 15 residues. CDR3 amino acids: CASSVEEGAGNTIYF. The CDR3 nucleotides read TGTGCCAGCAGCGTAGAGGAGGGGGCTGGAAACACCATATATTTT. Together with reference TRBV9 and TRBJ1-3, the CDR3 gives the full variable domain: DSGVTQTPKHLITATGQRVTLRCSPRSGDLSVYWYQQSLDQGLQFLIQYYNGEERAKGNILERFSAQQFPDLHSELNLSSLELGDSALYFCASSVEEGAGNTIYFGEGSWLTVV.